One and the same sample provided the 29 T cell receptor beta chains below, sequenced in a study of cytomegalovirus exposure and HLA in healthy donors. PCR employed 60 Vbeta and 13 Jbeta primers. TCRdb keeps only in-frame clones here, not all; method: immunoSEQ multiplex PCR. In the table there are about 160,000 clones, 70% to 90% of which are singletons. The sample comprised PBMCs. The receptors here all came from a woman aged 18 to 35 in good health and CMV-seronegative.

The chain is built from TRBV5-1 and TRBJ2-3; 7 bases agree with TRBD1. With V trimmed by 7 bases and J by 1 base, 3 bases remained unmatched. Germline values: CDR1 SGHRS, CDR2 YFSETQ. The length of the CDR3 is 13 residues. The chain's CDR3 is CASADRGTDTQYF. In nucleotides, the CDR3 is TGCGCCAGCGCCGACAGGGGCACAGATACGCAGTATTTT.

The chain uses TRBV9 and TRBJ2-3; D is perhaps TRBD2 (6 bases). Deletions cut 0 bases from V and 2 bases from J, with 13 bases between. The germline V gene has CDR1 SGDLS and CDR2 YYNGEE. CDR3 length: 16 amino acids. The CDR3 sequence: CASSVGSGALTDTQYF. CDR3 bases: TGTGCCAGCAGCGTAGGGTCGGGAGCGCTCACAGATACGCAGTATTTT.

CDR3 sequence (DNA): TGTGCCAGCAGTTTCGGGGTTTGGGAGACCCAGTACTTC. It translates to CASSFGVWETQYF. The chain recombines TRBV27 with TRBJ2-5; weak D call: TRBD2 (5 bases). V was shortened by 3 bases and J by 5 bases, with 10 bases between the two germline ends. The CDR3 contains 13 residues. Germline V gene lookup returns CDR1 MNHEY and CDR2 SMNVEV (reference sequence).

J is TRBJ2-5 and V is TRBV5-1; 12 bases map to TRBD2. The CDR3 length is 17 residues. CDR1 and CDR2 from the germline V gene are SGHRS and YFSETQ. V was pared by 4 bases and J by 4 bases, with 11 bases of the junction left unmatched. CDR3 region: CASSATSGSLVRETQYF. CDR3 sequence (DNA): TGCGCCAGCAGCGCGACTAGCGGGAGTCTTGTAAGAGAGACCCAGTACTTC.

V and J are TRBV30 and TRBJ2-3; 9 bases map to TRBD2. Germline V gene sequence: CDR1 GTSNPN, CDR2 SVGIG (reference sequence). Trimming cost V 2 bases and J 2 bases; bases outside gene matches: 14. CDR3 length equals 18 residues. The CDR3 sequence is CAWSFMAGGSSITDTQYF. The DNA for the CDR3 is TGTGCCTGGAGTTTTATGGCGGGGGGGAGCTCAATCACAGATACGCAGTATTTT.

CDR3 DNA sequence: TGTGCCACCAGCAACTTGGAGACCCAGTACTTC. Protein: CATSNLETQYF. This chain joins TRBV15 and TRBJ2-5; no clear D. Trimming stripped 4 bases from V and 5 bases from J, with 5 bases between. CDR3 length: 11 amino acids. Germline CDR1 and CDR2: LNHNV and YYDKDF (reference sequence).

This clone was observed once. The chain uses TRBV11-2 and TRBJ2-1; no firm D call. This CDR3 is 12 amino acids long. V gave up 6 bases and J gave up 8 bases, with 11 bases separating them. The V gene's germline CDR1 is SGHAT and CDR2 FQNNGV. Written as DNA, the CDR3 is TGTGCCAGCAGTTCAGAGGAAGATGAGCAGTTCTTC. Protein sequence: CASSSEEDEQFF.

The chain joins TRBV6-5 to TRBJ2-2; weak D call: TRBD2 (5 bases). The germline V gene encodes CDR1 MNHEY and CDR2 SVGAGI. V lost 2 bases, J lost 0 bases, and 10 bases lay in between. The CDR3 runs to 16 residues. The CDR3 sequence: CASSYPRGSNTGELFF. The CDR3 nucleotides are TGTGCCAGCAGTTACCCTAGAGGGTCGAACACCGGGGAGCTGTTTTTT.

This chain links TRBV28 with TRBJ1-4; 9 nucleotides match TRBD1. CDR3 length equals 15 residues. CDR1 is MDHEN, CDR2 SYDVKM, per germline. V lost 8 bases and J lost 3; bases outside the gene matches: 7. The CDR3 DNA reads TGTGCCAGCGGACAGGGGAAGGGATCTAATGAAAAACTGTTTTTT. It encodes CASGQGKGSNEKLFF.

The chain's CDR3 is CASLSGQGVKGYTF. The CDR3 DNA is TGTGCCAGCCTTTCTGGACAGGGAGTAAAGGGCTACACCTTC. V gene TRBV6-5 combines with J gene TRBJ1-2; 8 positions match TRBD1. Germline loops: CDR1 MNHEY, CDR2 SVGAGI. This CDR3 region has 14 residues. The V and J ends lost 8 bases and 8 bases, in that order; junction bases with no gene match: 13.

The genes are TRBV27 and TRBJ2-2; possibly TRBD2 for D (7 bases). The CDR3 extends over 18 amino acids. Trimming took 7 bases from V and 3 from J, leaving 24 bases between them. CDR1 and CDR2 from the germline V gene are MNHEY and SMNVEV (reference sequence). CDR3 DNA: TGTGCCAGCACCCCATTAAGGGGGGGCCTACCACACACCGGGGAGCTGTTTTTT. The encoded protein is CASTPLRGGLPHTGELFF.

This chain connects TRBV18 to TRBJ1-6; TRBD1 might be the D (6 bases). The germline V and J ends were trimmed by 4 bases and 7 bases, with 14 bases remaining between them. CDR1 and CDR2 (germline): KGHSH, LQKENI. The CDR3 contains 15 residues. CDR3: CASSLSRGGNSPLHF. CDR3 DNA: TGTGCCAGCTCACTCTCCAGGGGCGGAAATTCACCCCTCCACTTT.

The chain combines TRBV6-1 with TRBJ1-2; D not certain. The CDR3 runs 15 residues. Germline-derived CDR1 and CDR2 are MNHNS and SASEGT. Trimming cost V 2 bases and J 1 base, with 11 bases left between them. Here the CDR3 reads CASSESGEGNYGYTF. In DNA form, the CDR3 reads TGTGCCAGCAGTGAATCGGGTGAGGGTAACTATGGCTACACCTTC.

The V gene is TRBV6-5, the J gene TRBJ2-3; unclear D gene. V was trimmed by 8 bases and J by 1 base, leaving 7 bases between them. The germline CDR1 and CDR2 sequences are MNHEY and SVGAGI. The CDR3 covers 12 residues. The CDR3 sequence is CASGRGTDTQYF. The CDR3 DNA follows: TGTGCCAGCGGCCGGGGCACAGATACGCAGTATTTT.

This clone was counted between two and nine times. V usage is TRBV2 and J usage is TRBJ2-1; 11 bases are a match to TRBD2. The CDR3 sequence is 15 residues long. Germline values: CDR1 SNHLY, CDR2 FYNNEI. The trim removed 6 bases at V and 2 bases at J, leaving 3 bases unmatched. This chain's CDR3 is CASSTLAGAYNEQFF. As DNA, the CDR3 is TGTGCCAGCAGCACACTAGCGGGAGCCTACAATGAGCAGTTCTTC.

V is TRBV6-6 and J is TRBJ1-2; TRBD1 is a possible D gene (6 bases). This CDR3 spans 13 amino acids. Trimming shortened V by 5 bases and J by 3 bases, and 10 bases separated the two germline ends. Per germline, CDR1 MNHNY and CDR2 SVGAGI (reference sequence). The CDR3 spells CASSRDKDYGYTF. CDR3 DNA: TGTGCCAGCAGTAGGGACAAGGACTATGGCTACACCTTC.

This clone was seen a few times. This CDR3 reads CASSRGATNEKLFF. The CDR3 nucleotides are TGTGCCAGCAGCCGAGGAGCAACTAATGAAAAACTGTTTTTT. This chain connects TRBV7-9 to TRBJ1-4, with unresolved D. Germline V lookup: CDR1 SEHNR, CDR2 FQNEAQ (reference sequence). The CDR3 is made up of 14 amino acids. Trimming pared 5 bases from V and 0 bases from J, leaving 7 bases between.

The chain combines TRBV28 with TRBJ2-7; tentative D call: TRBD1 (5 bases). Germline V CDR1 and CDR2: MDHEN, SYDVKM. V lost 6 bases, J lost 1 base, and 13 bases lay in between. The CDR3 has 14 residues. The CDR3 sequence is CASSRRTPSYEQYF. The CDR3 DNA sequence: TGTGCCAGCAGCCGACGGACACCGTCCTACGAGCAGTACTTC.

The CDR3 is CASNPSTSGPYEQYF. The CDR3 DNA sequence: TGTGCCAGTAACCCCTCGACTAGCGGACCCTACGAGCAGTACTTC. The V call is TRBV19, the J call TRBJ2-7; 9 bases align to TRBD2. J gave up 2 bases and V 7 bases, and 9 bases lay outside the gene matches. CDR1 LNHDA and CDR2 SQIVND come from the germline V gene (reference sequence). CDR3 size: 15 residues.

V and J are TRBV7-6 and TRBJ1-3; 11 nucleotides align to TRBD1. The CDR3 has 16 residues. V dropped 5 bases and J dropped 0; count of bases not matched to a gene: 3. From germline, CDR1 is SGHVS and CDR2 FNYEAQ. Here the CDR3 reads CASSPDRGHSGNTIYF. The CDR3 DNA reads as TGTGCCAGCAGCCCGGACAGGGGGCACTCTGGAAACACCATATATTTT. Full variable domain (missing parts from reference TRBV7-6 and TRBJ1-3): GAGVSQSPRYKVTKRGQDVALRCDPISGHVSLYWYRQALGQGPEFLTYFNYEAQQDKSGLPNDRFSAERPEGSISTLTIQRTEQRDSAMYRCASSPDRGHSGNTIYFGEGSWLTVV.

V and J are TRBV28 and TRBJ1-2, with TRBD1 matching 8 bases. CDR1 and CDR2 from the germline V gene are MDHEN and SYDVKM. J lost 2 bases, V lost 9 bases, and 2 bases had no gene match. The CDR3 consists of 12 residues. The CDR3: CASRTGNYGYTF. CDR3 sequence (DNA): TGTGCCAGTCGGACAGGGAACTATGGCTACACCTTC.

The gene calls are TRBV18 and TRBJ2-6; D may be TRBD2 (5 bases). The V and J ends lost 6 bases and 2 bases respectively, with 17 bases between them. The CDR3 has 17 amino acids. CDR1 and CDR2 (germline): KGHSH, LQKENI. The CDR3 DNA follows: TGTGCCAGCTCCCCAGGCCCGGGAACCCCTGGGGCCAACGTCCTGACTTTC. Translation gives CASSPGPGTPGANVLTF.

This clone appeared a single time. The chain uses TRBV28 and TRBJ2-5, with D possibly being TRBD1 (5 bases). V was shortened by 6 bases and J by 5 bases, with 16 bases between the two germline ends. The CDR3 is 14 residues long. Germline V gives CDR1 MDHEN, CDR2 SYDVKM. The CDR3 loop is CASSLQVGPETQYF. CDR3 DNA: TGTGCCAGCAGCTTACAGGTGGGTCCCGAGACCCAGTACTTC.

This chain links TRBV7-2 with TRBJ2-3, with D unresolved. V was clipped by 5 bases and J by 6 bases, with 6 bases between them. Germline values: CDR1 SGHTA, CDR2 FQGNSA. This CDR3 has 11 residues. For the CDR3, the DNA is TGTGCCAGCAGCCCCCGGGATACGCAGTATTTT. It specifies CASSPRDTQYF.

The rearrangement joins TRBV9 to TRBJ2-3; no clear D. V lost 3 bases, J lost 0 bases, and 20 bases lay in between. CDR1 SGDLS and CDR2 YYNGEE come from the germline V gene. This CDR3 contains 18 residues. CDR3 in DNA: TGTGCCAGCAGCGCGCACCCCCAGACAACTTCCAGCACAGATACGCAGTATTTT. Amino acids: CASSAHPQTTSSTDTQYF.

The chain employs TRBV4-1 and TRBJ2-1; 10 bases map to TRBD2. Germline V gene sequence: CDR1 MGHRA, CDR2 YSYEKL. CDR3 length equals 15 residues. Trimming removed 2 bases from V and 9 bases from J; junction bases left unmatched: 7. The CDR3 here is CASSQLAGAFSEQFF. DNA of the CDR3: TGCGCCAGCAGCCAACTAGCGGGAGCGTTTTCTGAGCAGTTCTTC.

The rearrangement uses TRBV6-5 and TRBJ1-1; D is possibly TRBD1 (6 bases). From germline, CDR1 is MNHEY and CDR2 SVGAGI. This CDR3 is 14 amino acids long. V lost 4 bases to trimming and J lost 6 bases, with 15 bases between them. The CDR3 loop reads CASSFETGGSEAFF. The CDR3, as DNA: TGTGCCAGCAGTTTCGAGACAGGCGGCTCTGAAGCTTTCTTT.

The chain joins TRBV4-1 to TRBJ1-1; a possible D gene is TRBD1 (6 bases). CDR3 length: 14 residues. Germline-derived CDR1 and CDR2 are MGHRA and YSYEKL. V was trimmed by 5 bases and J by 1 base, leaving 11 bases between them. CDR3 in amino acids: CASSLRQANTEAFF. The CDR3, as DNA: TGCGCCAGCAGCTTAAGACAGGCGAACACTGAAGCTTTCTTT.

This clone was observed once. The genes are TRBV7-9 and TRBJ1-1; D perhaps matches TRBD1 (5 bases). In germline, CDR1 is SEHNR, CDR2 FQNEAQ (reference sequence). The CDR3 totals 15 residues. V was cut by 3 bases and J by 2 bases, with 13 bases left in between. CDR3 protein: CASSLGWGVNTEAFF. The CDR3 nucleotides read TGTGCCAGCAGCTTGGGTTGGGGGGTTAACACTGAAGCTTTCTTT.